This T cell receptor (beta chain) was captured in a study of cytomegalovirus exposure and HLA in healthy donors. Whole-study context: Out of about 170 million T cells, an earlier analysis found fewer than 140 million unique TCR beta sequences in total. Early release data held 80 million to 100 million unique TCRs from HLA-typed donors.

Donors likely had unrecorded immune exposures despite being nominally healthy when sampled. This clone appeared a few times. Researchers ran the PCR with 60 Vbeta and 13 Jbeta primers. Sequencing was performed with immunoSEQ multiplex PCR; in TCRdb, only in-frame clones are kept and a portion is missing. The sample has under 150,000 clones, 8.9% seen once; the top ten hold 6.5% to 9%. The TCR originated in a woman in her forties in good health and CMV-seropositive. The sample taken for sequencing was PBMCs.

CDR3 in amino acids: CASSLLKTGLNTEAFF. The CDR3 bases are TGTGCCAGCAGTTTACTCAAGACAGGTCTTAACACTGAAGCTTTCTTT. The gene calls are TRBV27 and TRBJ1-1; a possible D gene is TRBD1 (6 bases). The CDR3 contains 16 residues. V lost 2 bases, J lost 2 bases, and 15 bases lay in between. The germline gives CDR1 MNHEY, CDR2 SMNVEV (reference sequence).